The 12 T cell receptor beta chains below all came from one sample that was sequenced in a study of T cell responses to AZD1222 COVID-19 vaccine. Measured with immunoSEQ multiplex PCR; TCRdb has only the in-frame clones, and not every one. The data show 100,000 to 150,000 clones, about 87% seen once. Sample: peripheral blood, taken on day 0 of AZD1222 vaccination. These receptors originate from an adult in good health.

This chain uses TRBV27 with TRBJ1-6, with TRBD1 as a possible D gene (5 bases). The V gene lost 4 bases and the J gene lost 5 bases, with 15 bases spanning the gap. The V gene's germline CDR1 is MNHEY and CDR2 SMNVEV (reference sequence). This CDR3 region has 16 residues. As DNA, the CDR3 is TGTGCCAGCAGTTCTCCCCAGTCCAGGGATAATTCACCCCTCCACTTT. This sequence encodes CASSSPQSRDNSPLHF.

This chain connects TRBV4-1 to TRBJ2-7; D gene uncertain. CDR3 size: 13 residues. Trimming pared 1 base from V and 3 bases from J, leaving 7 bases between. Germline V gene sequence: CDR1 MGHRA, CDR2 YSYEKL. The CDR3 coding sequence is TGCGCCAGCAGCCAAGCCCTATACTACGAGCAGTACTTC. Translating it yields CASSQALYYEQYF.

The gene calls are TRBV6-5 and TRBJ1-1; weak D call: TRBD1 (6 bases). V lost 6 bases and J lost 0, with 11 bases in between. This CDR3 contains 14 residues. From germline, CDR1 is MNHEY and CDR2 SVGAGI. The CDR3 coding sequence is TGTGCCAGCAGAAATGCAGGGGTGAACACTGAAGCTTTCTTT. Amino acids: CASRNAGVNTEAFF.

This CDR3 is CASSQKTSERTYNEQFF. CDR3 nucleotides: TGTGCCAGCAGCCAAAAGACTAGCGAAAGAACATACAATGAGCAGTTCTTC. The chain is built from TRBV7-2 and TRBJ2-1, with TRBD2 matching over 8 bases. The CDR3 spans 17 residues. V lost 5 bases and J lost 4; bases outside the gene matches: 13. CDR1 and CDR2 (germline): SGHTA, FQGNSA. The complete variable domain, with remaining parts taken from reference TRBV7-2 and TRBJ2-1, reads GAGVSQSPSNKVTEKGKDVELRCDPISGHTALYWYRQSLGQGLEFLIYFQGNSAPDKSGLPSDRFSAERTGGSVSTLTIQRTQQEDSAVYLCASSQKTSERTYNEQFFGPGTRLTVL.

The chain combines TRBV2 with TRBJ2-1; D not certain. V was clipped by 6 bases and J by 4 bases, with 13 bases between them. Germline-derived CDR1 and CDR2 are SNHLY and FYNNEI. This CDR3 has 14 residues. The CDR3 loop is CASRAGSTYNEQFF. DNA for the CDR3: TGTGCCAGCAGGGCCGGGTCGACATACAATGAGCAGTTCTTC.

The chain employs TRBV27 and TRBJ2-1; TRBD1 matches at 8 bases. From germline, CDR1 is MNHEY and CDR2 SMNVEV (reference sequence). The CDR3 has 16 residues. Trimming removed 1 base from V and 5 bases from J; junction bases left unmatched: 7. As DNA, the CDR3 is TGTGCCAGCAGTTTATTGTTCCAGGACAGGGACAATGAGCAGTTCTTC. Protein sequence: CASSLLFQDRDNEQFF.

The chain recombines TRBV5-1 with TRBJ1-1; D is undetermined. The CDR3 totals 13 residues. The germline V and J ends were trimmed by 4 bases and 1 base, with 8 bases remaining between them. Per germline, CDR1 SGHRS and CDR2 YFSETQ. The CDR3 DNA reads TGCGCCAGCAGCATTGGCCAGAACACTGAAGCTTTCTTT. Amino acid sequence: CASSIGQNTEAFF.

This rearrangement joins TRBV25-1 to TRBJ2-7, with D tentatively TRBD2 (5 bases). Germline V CDR1 and CDR2: MGHDK, SYGVNS. Trimming shortened V by 6 bases and J by 3 bases, and 18 bases separated the two germline ends. This CDR3 contains 15 residues. CDR3 bases: TGTGCCAGCAGCCCCGGGGAAGACGCACTCTACGAGCAGTACTTC. Translation: CASSPGEDALYEQYF.

This rearrangement joins TRBV20-1 to TRBJ2-1; possibly TRBD1 or TRBD2 for D (5 bases each). V lost 6 bases, J lost 8 bases, and 11 bases lay in between. CDR1 is DFQATT, CDR2 SNEGSKA, per germline (reference sequence). The CDR3 is made up of 11 amino acids. The CDR3 DNA reads as TGCAGTGCCGGGACCGGCCATGAGCAGTTCTTC. Amino acid sequence: CSAGTGHEQFF.

The chain carries TRBV11-2 and TRBJ1-2, with D perhaps TRBD1 (6 bases). V lost 5 bases and J 5 bases, leaving 15 bases between the germline ends. Germline V gene lookup returns CDR1 SGHAT and CDR2 FQNNGV. CDR3 size: 14 residues. The DNA for the CDR3 is TGTGCCAGCAGCACCCCCAGGACAGCATATGGCTACACCTTC. This translates into CASSTPRTAYGYTF.

This rearrangement joins TRBV29-1 to TRBJ2-3; D unresolved. CDR1 and CDR2 from the germline V gene are SQVTM and ANQGSEA. This CDR3 has 10 amino acids. Trimming stripped 6 bases from V and 2 bases from J, with 3 bases between. CDR3: CSVPTDTQYF. The DNA of the CDR3 is TGCAGCGTGCCCACAGATACGCAGTATTTT.

This chain connects TRBV5-5 to TRBJ1-1; D gene uncertain. The V gene lost 6 bases and the J gene lost 1 base, with 4 bases spanning the gap. Germline CDR1 is SGHKS and CDR2 is YYEKEE (reference sequence). The CDR3 spans 11 residues. The CDR3 is CASIRNTEAFF. The CDR3 bases are TGTGCCAGCATAAGGAACACTGAAGCTTTCTTT.